This TCR beta chain was captured by sequencing in a study of cytomegalovirus exposure and HLA in healthy donors. Study findings and constraints: Earlier analysis looked at TCR beta V segments, and most were productive about 87% or about 30% of the time. Across all donors, roughly uniform sequencing depth was an assumption of the presence/absence analyses.

The study ran its PCR with 60 Vbeta and 13 Jbeta primers. Profiling relied on immunoSEQ multiplex PCR, and the TCRdb table lists in-frame clones only, not all of them. Of 200,000 to 250,000 clones in the sample, about 72% were seen once. As to this clone: Antigen: not known.

The receptor was isolated from a male donor in good health and CMV-seronegative. Sequencing was performed on PBMCs.

CDR3 residues: CASSSWTGVGSYGYTF. CDR3 sequence (DNA): TGTGCCAGCAGCTCCTGGACCGGGGTAGGGAGCTATGGCTACACCTTC. V and J are TRBV13 and TRBJ1-2; D gene unclear. There are 16 residues in the CDR3. The germline CDR1 and CDR2 sequences are PRHDT and FYEKMQ (reference sequence). Trimming took 4 bases from V and 4 from J, leaving 19 bases between them.